Following are 32 T cell receptor beta chains from one sample sequenced in a study of blood T cell repertoires in COVID-19 (TCRdb year 2020). Library prep was done by the immunoSEQ multiplex PCR assay. TCRdb re-hosts the immuneACCESS table, in-frame sequences only. Its copies lack some clones; in the studies checked, an unresolved V gene accounts for under half of them, and the cause for the rest is not known. This sample gives roughly 250,000 clones in total; approximately 82% of them show up just once. The ten largest clones take up 4.9% of the sample. Sequencing was carried out using peripheral blood. The source of these receptors is a woman aged 80 or older with active or convalescent COVID-19.

J is TRBJ1-5 and V is TRBV28; unclear D gene. V lost 0 bases, J lost 5 bases, and 8 bases lay in between. CDR1 and CDR2 from the germline V gene are MDHEN and SYDVKM. The CDR3 is made up of 14 amino acids. This chain's CDR3 is CASSLWQDDQPQHF. CDR3 DNA: TGTGCCAGCAGTTTATGGCAGGATGATCAGCCCCAGCATTTT. Full variable domain (outside the CDR3, taken from reference TRBV28 and TRBJ1-5): DVKVTQSSRYLVKRTGEKVFLECVQDMDHENMFWYRQDPGLGLRLIYFSYDVKMKEKGDIPEGYSVSREKKERFSLILESASTNQTSMYLCASSLWQDDQPQHFGDGTRLSIL.

The chain employs TRBV28 and TRBJ1-5; 7 nucleotides line up with TRBD1. Germline trimming cut 7 bases from V and 3 bases from J; bases unmatched to any gene: 9. The CDR3 runs to 15 residues. Per the germline V gene, CDR1 is MDHEN and CDR2 is SYDVKM. The CDR3 sequence: CASTGLGTANQPQHF. CDR3 DNA: TGTGCCAGCACAGGGCTGGGGACAGCCAATCAGCCCCAGCATTTT.

The chain employs TRBV2 and TRBJ2-1; D remains unclear. The CDR3 spans 12 residues. V lost 7 bases to trimming and J lost 4 bases, with 8 bases between them. Per germline, CDR1 SNHLY and CDR2 FYNNEI. CDR3 sequence (DNA): TGTGCCAGCACTGGCAGATACAATGAGCAGTTCTTC. It encodes CASTGRYNEQFF.

The V and J genes are TRBV6-5 and TRBJ1-5, with a weak D call TRBD1 (6 bases). The CDR3 is made up of 15 amino acids. Trimming stripped 7 bases from V and 4 bases from J, with 17 bases between. CDR1 is MNHEY, CDR2 SVGAGI, per germline. The CDR3 coding sequence is TGTGCCAGCAATGGTCGCAGGGGTCGAAATCAGCCCCAGCATTTT. It codes for CASNGRRGRNQPQHF.

V gene TRBV19 combines with J gene TRBJ2-1, with a possible D match to TRBD2 (6 bases). The V gene's germline CDR1 is LNHDA and CDR2 SQIVND (reference sequence). V was shortened by 4 bases and J by 7 bases, with 20 bases between the two germline ends. This CDR3 region has 16 residues. The CDR3 DNA reads as TGTGCCAGTAGTACCCCACAATTGGGGGGTAGGAATGAGCAGTTCTTC. This codes for CASSTPQLGGRNEQFF.

J is TRBJ2-7 and V is TRBV19; possible D gene TRBD2, 5 bases. Deletions cut 0 bases from V and 0 bases from J, with 9 bases between. This CDR3 is built from 15 residues. Germline V gives CDR1 LNHDA, CDR2 SQIVND (reference sequence). In nucleotides, the CDR3 is TGTGCCAGTAGTATAGATCGGGGTAACTCCTACGAGCAGTACTTC. It codes for CASSIDRGNSYEQYF.

The gene calls are TRBV29-1 and TRBJ1-2; 10 bases line up with TRBD1. Germline CDR1 and CDR2: SQVTM and ANQGSEA. CDR3 length: 14 amino acids. J was trimmed by 7 bases and V by 2 bases; bases with no gene match: 7. CDR3: CSVEPGQGLVGYTF. The CDR3 DNA reads TGCAGCGTTGAACCGGGACAGGGGTTAGTTGGCTACACCTTC.

The chain employs TRBV28 and TRBJ1-4, with TRBD1 matching 8 bases. From germline, CDR1 is MDHEN and CDR2 SYDVKM. The CDR3 is made up of 14 amino acids. The V and J ends lost 6 bases and 5 bases, in that order; junction bases with no gene match: 5. This CDR3 is CASRTGASNEKLFF. In DNA form, the CDR3 reads TGTGCCAGCAGGACAGGGGCGTCGAATGAAAAACTGTTTTTT.

V usage is TRBV10-2 and J usage is TRBJ2-7; 12 nucleotides match TRBD2. This CDR3 is built from 16 residues. The V gene end was trimmed by 6 bases and the J gene end by 0 bases; junction bases not matched to a gene: 6. Germline CDR1 WSHSY, CDR2 SAAADI. CDR3 amino acids: CASRASGGAISYEQYF. CDR3 bases: TGCGCCAGCAGGGCTAGCGGGGGGGCCATCTCCTACGAGCAGTACTTC.

CDR3 loop: CASSQGRGANVLTF. CDR3 in DNA: TGCGCCAGCAGCCAGGGGCGAGGGGCCAACGTCCTGACTTTC. The chain uses TRBV5-1 and TRBJ2-6; perhaps TRBD1 as D (6 bases). Looked up from germline, CDR1 is SGHRS and CDR2 is YFSETQ. Trimming pared 4 bases from V and 4 bases from J, leaving 9 bases between. CDR3 length: 14 residues.

This sequence joins TRBV6-2 or TRBV6-3 and TRBJ2-5; 8 positions match TRBD2. Unmatched junction bases numbered 17, after V lost 4 bases and J lost 7 bases. CDR1 and CDR2 from the germline V gene are MNHEY and SVGEGT. The CDR3 covers 17 residues. For the CDR3, the DNA is TGTGCCAGCAGTTCCCACCTGGAACTAGCGGCTCGGTGGACCCAGTACTTC. The encoded protein is CASSSHLELAARWTQYF.

The chain's CDR3 is CASSQTTGTGYYGYTF. In nucleotides, the CDR3 is TGTGCCAGCAGCCAAACTACCGGGACAGGGTACTATGGCTACACCTTC. The rearrangement joins TRBV3-1 (or the pseudogene TRBV3-2) to TRBJ1-2; the match to TRBD1 covers 9 bases. The CDR3 totals 16 residues. J lost 3 bases, V lost 2 bases, and 7 bases had no gene match. Germline assignment: CDR1 LGHDT and CDR2 YNNKEL (reference sequence).

This chain connects TRBV2 to TRBJ1-6; 7 nucleotides agree with TRBD1. After removal of 7 bases from V and 7 bases from J, the junction contained 13 bases not matched to a gene. The length of the CDR3 is 16 residues. The germline V gene has CDR1 SNHLY and CDR2 FYNNEI. The CDR3 sequence is CASIVWKTGPNSPLHF. The CDR3 region has the DNA TGTGCCAGCATCGTATGGAAGACAGGGCCCAATTCACCCCTCCACTTT.

This clone was counted a few times. This sample includes further DNA sequences coding for the same CDR3. The genes are TRBV27 and TRBJ1-1; 11 positions agree with TRBD1. Per germline, CDR1 MNHEY and CDR2 SMNVEV (reference sequence). The CDR3 sequence is 16 residues long. Unmatched junction bases numbered 8, after V lost 4 bases and J lost 4 bases. This chain's CDR3 is CASSSPGTGGGTEAFF. CDR3 bases: TGTGCCAGCAGTTCCCCCGGGACAGGGGGGGGCACTGAAGCTTTCTTT.

This clone is a singleton in its sample. This chain uses TRBV2 with TRBJ2-2; weak D call: TRBD1 (5 bases). Trimming left V 6 bases short and J 0 bases short, with 8 bases between. This CDR3 has 14 residues. Germline V gene data show CDR1 as SNHLY and CDR2 as FYNNEI. The CDR3: CASRSTANTGELFF. CDR3 coding DNA: TGTGCCAGCAGATCGACAGCGAACACCGGGGAGCTGTTTTTT. Full variable domain (remainder filled in from reference TRBV2 and TRBJ2-2): EPEVTQTPSHQVTQMGQEVILRCVPISNHLYFYWYRQILGQKVEFLVSFYNNEISEKSEIFDDQFSVERPDGSNFTLKIRSTKLEDSAMYFCASRSTANTGELFFGEGSRLTVL.

The V and J genes are TRBV27 and TRBJ1-2; 7 nucleotides match TRBD1. Trimming cost V 2 bases and J 6 bases; bases outside gene matches: 3. CDR1 is MNHEY, CDR2 SMNVEV, per germline (reference sequence). CDR3 size: 13 residues. CDR3 protein: CASSLVRGNGYTF. DNA of the CDR3: TGTGCCAGCAGTTTAGTCAGGGGGAATGGCTACACCTTC.

Worth noting for this clone: Additional DNA sequences in this sample encode the identical CDR3. CDR3 DNA sequence: TGTGCCAGCAGCACAGCCTCTGGGGCCAACGTCCTGACTTTC. Translation: CASSTASGANVLTF. V and J are TRBV6-5 and TRBJ2-6; no reliable D call. CDR3 length: 14 residues. The V end lost 6 bases, the J end lost 0 bases, and 6 bases lay between the germline ends. The germline V gene has CDR1 MNHEY and CDR2 SVGAGI.

This clone has more than one count but fewer than ten. The V call is TRBV6-5, the J call TRBJ1-1; possibly TRBD1 for D (5 bases). The CDR3 runs 13 residues. Germline lookup yields CDR1 MNHEY and CDR2 SVGAGI. With 7 bases removed from V and 0 bases from J, the gap between germline ends came to 9 bases. The CDR3, as DNA: TGTGCCAGCACGACAGCTATGAACACTGAAGCTTTCTTT. Its protein product is CASTTAMNTEAFF.

The rearrangement joins TRBV5-6 to TRBJ1-2; TRBD1 agrees at 9 bases. The germline V gene encodes CDR1 SGHDT and CDR2 YYEEEE. CDR3 size: 14 residues. V lost 4 bases, J lost 3 bases, and 4 bases stayed unmatched. CDR3: CASSKRDRDYGYTF. The CDR3 DNA reads as TGTGCCAGCAGCAAACGGGACAGGGACTATGGCTACACCTTC.

This chain connects TRBV13 to TRBJ2-7; tentative D call: TRBD2 (5 bases). The germline gives CDR1 PRHDT, CDR2 FYEKMQ (reference sequence). The V end was cut by 5 bases, the J end by 2 bases, with 16 bases between. The CDR3 spans 15 residues. Written as DNA, the CDR3 is TGTGCCAGCAGCCCCGAGGGTGTTGGGGCCTACGAGCAGTACTTC. Protein product: CASSPEGVGAYEQYF.

This chain uses TRBV9 with TRBJ1-2; the match to TRBD1 covers 7 bases. Unmatched junction bases numbered 6, after V lost 0 bases and J lost 4 bases. Germline V lookup: CDR1 SGDLS, CDR2 YYNGEE. The CDR3 loop spans 15 amino acids. The CDR3 region has the DNA TGTGCCAGCAGCGTAGATGCGACAGGGACCTATGGCTACACCTTC. This gives the protein CASSVDATGTYGYTF.

The genes are TRBV5-4 and TRBJ2-5, with D perhaps TRBD2 (5 bases). CDR3 length: 14 residues. Germline V CDR1 and CDR2: SGHNT, YYREEE (reference sequence). The ends were cut back, 3 bases at V and 5 bases at J, with 14 bases in the middle. In DNA, the CDR3 is TGTGCCAGCAGCTACACCGGAGGCGAGGAGACCCAGTACTTC. Protein product: CASSYTGGEETQYF. Drawing the rest from reference TRBV5-4 and TRBJ2-5, the complete variable domain is ETGVTQSPTHLIKTRGQQVTLRCSSQSGHNTVSWYQQALGQGPQFIFQYYREEENGRGNFPPRFSGLQFPNYSSELNVNALELDDSALYLCASSYTGGEETQYFGPGTRLLVL.

The genes are TRBV29-1 and TRBJ1-2, with TRBD1 as a possible D gene (6 bases). The CDR3 is 12 residues long. The ends were cut back, 7 bases at V and 6 bases at J, with 15 bases in the middle. CDR1 and CDR2 (germline): SQVTM, ANQGSEA. In DNA form, the CDR3 reads TGCAGCGCCCGGGCGGGGGCTGATGGCTACACCTTC. It translates to CSARAGADGYTF.

J is TRBJ2-1 and V is TRBV19, with 14 bases identical to TRBD2. V dropped 5 bases and J dropped 4; count of bases not matched to a gene: 4. The CDR3 has 16 residues. CDR1 and CDR2 from the germline V gene are LNHDA and SQIVND (reference sequence). CDR3 sequence (DNA): TGTGCCAGTAGTGGGGGACTAGCGGGAGTTTACAATGAGCAGTTCTTC. This codes for CASSGGLAGVYNEQFF.

The chain uses TRBV5-1 and TRBJ1-2; 10 bases are shared with TRBD1. The CDR3 is made up of 16 amino acids. CDR1 is SGHRS, CDR2 YFSETQ, per germline. The V segment lost 3 bases and the J segment 3 bases; nucleotides outside the gene matches: 8. As DNA, the CDR3 is TGCGCCAGCAGCTCCGGACAGGGGGGCCATGACTATGGCTACACCTTC. Translation: CASSSGQGGHDYGYTF. The entire variable domain, with the rest obtained from reference TRBV5-1 and TRBJ1-2, is as follows: KAGVTQTPRYLIKTRGQQVTLSCSPISGHRSVSWYQQTPGQGLQFLFEYFSETQRNKGNFPGRFSGRQFSNSRSEMNVSTLELGDSALYLCASSSGQGGHDYGYTFGSGTRLTVV.

The chain employs TRBV18 and TRBJ1-3, with D possibly matching TRBD1 (6 bases). The CDR3 spans 14 residues. The germline gives CDR1 KGHSH, CDR2 LQKENI. Trimming left V 5 bases short and J 0 bases short, with 8 bases between. CDR3 region: CASSTDSSGNTIYF. CDR3 nucleotides: TGTGCCAGCTCAACGGACAGCTCTGGAAACACCATATATTTT.

This clone came up once. This chain joins TRBV28 and TRBJ1-4; D is ambiguous. This CDR3 region has 14 residues. V lost 5 bases to trimming and J lost 3 bases, with 10 bases between them. CDR1 MDHEN and CDR2 SYDVKM come from the germline V gene. DNA of the CDR3: TGTGCCAGCAGTGATCCTTCGGCTAATGAAAAACTGTTTTTT. Amino acid sequence: CASSDPSANEKLFF.

This chain connects TRBV5-6 to TRBJ2-5; D is undetermined. This CDR3 is 13 amino acids long. CDR1 is SGHDT and CDR2 is YYEEEE in the germline V gene. V was shortened by 2 bases and J by 3 bases, with 8 bases between the two germline ends. CDR3 loop: CASSFGTEETQYF. The CDR3 nucleotides are TGTGCCAGCAGCTTCGGCACAGAAGAGACCCAGTACTTC.

The chain recombines TRBV5-4 with TRBJ2-1; TRBD1 matches at 7 bases. CDR1 SGHNT and CDR2 YYREEE come from the germline V gene (reference sequence). J lost 5 bases, V lost 3 bases, and 2 bases had no gene match. This CDR3 region has 13 residues. Here the CDR3 DNA reads TGTGCCAGCAGCTGGGACAGTAACAATGAGCAGTTCTTC. Protein product: CASSWDSNNEQFF.

The chain uses TRBV24-1 and TRBJ1-2, with TRBD1 identical over 9 bases. With V trimmed by 9 bases and J by 8 bases, 9 bases remained unmatched. CDR3 length equals 13 residues. Per germline, CDR1 KGHDR and CDR2 SFDVKD. The CDR3 DNA reads as TGTGCCACCTTTGATGACAGGGGGTACGGCTACACCTTC. It codes for CATFDDRGYGYTF.

The V gene is TRBV10-2, the J gene TRBJ1-2, with TRBD1 matching 9 bases. Germline CDR1 WSHSY, CDR2 SAAADI. V was clipped by 6 bases and J by 0 bases; unmatched bases: 8. The CDR3 extends over 16 amino acids. The CDR3 DNA is TGCGCCAGCAGGGGACAGGGAATCTCCACTAACTATGGCTACACCTTC. Translation gives CASRGQGISTNYGYTF.

The count of this clone is one. The chain links TRBV6-5 to TRBJ1-1, with 10 bases matching TRBD1. In germline, CDR1 is MNHEY, CDR2 SVGAGI. V dropped 6 bases and J dropped 3; count of bases not matched to a gene: 4. This CDR3 has 14 amino acids. The CDR3 DNA reads as TGTGCCAGCAGAGACAGGGGGCAATACACTGAAGCTTTCTTT. Its protein product is CASRDRGQYTEAFF.